These 25 T cell receptor beta chains originate from one sample sequenced in a study of CD8+ T cells in alopecia areata. Extracted RNA was reverse transcribed, and the resulting cDNA served as sequencing template. Using immunoSEQ multiplex PCR, the repertoire was profiled, and TCRdb retains in-frame clones only, with some absent. The sample has about 140,000 clones, roughly 80% seen once; the top ten hold around a quarter. Treatment here: oral pan-JAK inhibitor, 5-10 mg twice daily. Sequenced here: CD8+ T cells sorted from blood, sampled at week 4, from a patient treated with tofacitinib. These receptors all come from a human donor with alopecia areata.

The chain is built from TRBV30 and TRBJ1-5; 7 bases map to TRBD1. This CDR3 is 14 amino acids long. V shed 0 bases, J shed 6 bases, and the junction held 5 bases outside the gene matches. Germline lookup yields CDR1 GTSNPN and CDR2 SVGIG (reference sequence). CDR3 in DNA: TGTGCCTGGAGTGTAACCCAGGGGGGTCAGCCCCAGCATTTT. It yields the protein CAWSVTQGGQPQHF.

This chain joins TRBV23-1 and TRBJ2-4; maybe TRBD2 (6 bases). TRBV23-1 is annotated as an ORF whose role is uncertain. The CDR3 runs 13 residues. With 4 bases removed from V and 3 bases from J, the gap between germline ends came to 7 bases. CDR3 residues: CASSRRGKNIQYF. CDR3 in DNA: TGCGCCAGCAGTCGGCGGGGCAAAAACATTCAGTACTTC.

This chain uses TRBV21-1 with TRBJ2-5; the table's D call of TRBD2 was not tested on the DNA. TRBV21-1 is marked as a pseudogene. The CDR3 covers 12 residues. The CDR3 loop reads CASSSPPGTQYF. CDR3 coding DNA: TGTGCCAGCAGCTCGCCTCCGGGGACCCAGTACTTC.

V gene TRBV27 combines with J gene TRBJ1-2, with D unresolved. The CDR3 runs to 13 residues. V was pared by 2 bases and J by 8 bases, with 12 bases between. Germline CDR1 reads MNHEY; CDR2 reads SMNVEV (reference sequence). The CDR3 reads CASSLVKGSGYTF. The CDR3 DNA reads TGTGCCAGCAGTTTAGTGAAGGGAAGCGGCTACACCTTC.

The chain employs TRBV6-1 and TRBJ2-1; 7 positions agree with TRBD1. V gave up 4 bases and J gave up 0 bases; unmatched junction bases: 9. Germline CDR1 MNHNS, CDR2 SASEGT. The CDR3 loop spans 17 amino acids. CDR3 sequence: CASSGIGTAGSYNEQFF. The CDR3 DNA follows: TGTGCCAGCAGTGGAATCGGGACAGCTGGCTCCTACAATGAGCAGTTCTTC.

J is TRBJ2-2 and V is TRBV5-1; 11 bases align to TRBD1. CDR1 is SGHRS and CDR2 is YFSETQ in the germline V gene. The CDR3 runs 19 residues. V gave up 0 bases and J gave up 3 bases; unmatched junction bases: 10. Written as DNA, the CDR3 is TGCGCCAGCAGCTTGGATTGGACAGGGGGCTTTTATGACACCGGGGAGCTGTTTTTT. Its translation: CASSLDWTGGFYDTGELFF. The variable domain in full, with the rest retrieved from reference TRBV5-1 and TRBJ2-2, is KAGVTQTPRYLIKTRGQQVTLSCSPISGHRSVSWYQQTPGQGLQFLFEYFSETQRNKGNFPGRFSGRQFSNSRSEMNVSTLELGDSALYLCASSLDWTGGFYDTGELFFGEGSRLTVL.

The chain recombines TRBV19 with TRBJ2-1, with D unresolved. Trimming cost V 1 base and J 6 bases, with 7 bases left between them. This CDR3 spans 13 amino acids. CDR1 LNHDA and CDR2 SQIVND come from the germline V gene (reference sequence). CDR3 sequence (DNA): TGTGCCAGTAGTATAGCACTATCCAATGAGCAGTTCTTC. It encodes CASSIALSNEQFF.

This sequence joins TRBV7-9 and TRBJ2-3, with 10 positions matching TRBD2. Per the germline V gene, CDR1 is SEHNR and CDR2 is FQNEAQ (reference sequence). V shed 5 bases and J 2 bases; nucleotides not matched to a gene: 7. The CDR3 spans 16 residues. In DNA form, the CDR3 reads TGTGCCAGCAGCCCCCCTAGCGGGGGATTCACAGATACGCAGTATTTT. It codes for CASSPPSGGFTDTQYF.

The chain recombines TRBV6-6 with TRBJ2-1; D may be TRBD1 (7 bases). Per germline, CDR1 MNHNY and CDR2 SVGAGI (reference sequence). This CDR3 is built from 15 residues. With 4 bases removed from V and 1 base from J, the gap between germline ends came to 11 bases. The CDR3 nucleotides read TGTGCCAGCAGTTCGACAGGGAGGTCCTACAATGAGCAGTTCTTC. Translated, it gives CASSSTGRSYNEQFF.

V is TRBV2 and J is TRBJ1-1; the D is unclear. The V and J ends lost 1 base and 5 bases respectively, with 2 bases between them. The CDR3 extends over 11 amino acids. Germline lookup yields CDR1 SNHLY and CDR2 FYNNEI. CDR3 in DNA: TGTGCCAGCAGTGAAGTAACTGAAGCTTTCTTT. Amino acids: CASSEVTEAFF.

The chain combines TRBV4-2 with TRBJ2-3, with 8 bases lining up with TRBD2. Unmatched junction bases numbered 2, after V lost 0 bases and J lost 0 bases. The length of the CDR3 is 16 residues. CDR1 is LGHNA, CDR2 YNFKEQ, per germline. The CDR3 coding sequence is TGTGCCAGCAGCCAAGAACTAGCGGCAAGCACAGATACGCAGTATTTT. Translating it yields CASSQELAASTDTQYF.

The rearrangement joins TRBV7-2 to TRBJ1-5; D unclear. The CDR3 contains 14 residues. Germline V lookup: CDR1 SGHTA, CDR2 FQGNSA. V was trimmed by 5 bases and J by 4 bases, leaving 12 bases between them. CDR3 loop: CASSRTGENQPQHF. As DNA, the CDR3 is TGTGCCAGCAGCCGGACGGGCGAAAATCAGCCCCAGCATTTT.

The chain recombines TRBV29-1 with TRBJ2-1, with D perhaps assigned TRBD1 or TRBD2 (5 bases each). This CDR3 is built from 13 residues. Per germline, CDR1 SQVTM and CDR2 ANQGSEA. V dropped 4 bases and J dropped 8 bases, with 15 bases sitting between them. The CDR3 bases are TGCAGCGTTGCGGGGCTCGCGGCGGATGAGCAGTTCTTC. Its translation is CSVAGLAADEQFF.

The chain has TRBV4-1 and TRBJ1-5; D gene uncertain. CDR1 MGHRA and CDR2 YSYEKL come from the germline V gene. The CDR3 contains 17 residues. V was pared by 1 base and J by 5 bases, with 18 bases between. The CDR3 sequence is CASSQGGESVGHQPQHF. Written as DNA, the CDR3 is TGCGCCAGCAGCCAAGGCGGTGAGTCGGTAGGCCATCAGCCCCAGCATTTT.

In the case of this clone: One end of the junction varies from germline; a read error may be responsible. Other DNA sequences within the sample encode an identical CDR3. This chain uses TRBV2 with TRBJ2-4, with D hard to call. CDR3 length equals 16 residues. Germline CDR1 and CDR2: SNHLY and FYNNEI. The CDR3 DNA sequence: TGCGCCAGCAGTGAAGTCGGACGTCTAGCCAAAAACATTCAGTACTTC. It specifies CASSEVGRLAKNIQYF.

This chain connects TRBV12-5 to TRBJ2-3; D is uncertain. The V end lost 3 bases, the J end lost 2 bases, and 6 bases lay between the germline ends. Germline V lookup: CDR1 LGHNT, CDR2 FRNRAP. This CDR3 region has 13 residues. The chain's CDR3 is CASGFSPTDTQYF. DNA of the CDR3: TGTGCTAGTGGTTTTAGCCCCACAGATACGCAGTATTTT.

The rearrangement links TRBV4-2 to TRBJ2-4; 9 bases match TRBD1. V lost 3 bases, J lost 7 bases, and 10 bases stayed unmatched. The CDR3 contains 16 residues. Germline CDR1 is LGHNA and CDR2 is YNFKEQ. This chain's CDR3 is CASSHTGTGKLNIQYF. The CDR3 DNA reads TGTGCCAGCAGCCATACCGGGACAGGGAAATTGAACATTCAGTACTTC.

This clone was recorded a few times. V usage is TRBV7-8 and J usage is TRBJ2-7; D may be TRBD1 or TRBD2 (5 bases each). Trimming left V 1 base short and J 3 bases short, with 10 bases between. This CDR3 has 14 amino acids. Germline lookup yields CDR1 SGHVS and CDR2 FQNEAQ. For the CDR3, the DNA is TGTGCCAGCAGCTTAGGAGGGGCCCACTACGAGCAGTACTTC. Translation: CASSLGGAHYEQYF. The full variable domain, with the rest looked up from reference TRBV7-8 and TRBJ2-7, is GAGVSQSPRYKVAKRGQDVALRCDPISGHVSLFWYQQALGQGPEFLTYFQNEAQLDKSGLPSDRFFAERPEGSVSTLKIQRTQQEDSAVYLCASSLGGAHYEQYFGPGTRLTVT.

This chain uses TRBV5-1 with TRBJ2-1; a possible D gene is TRBD2 (6 bases). The CDR3 is 16 amino acids. Germline-derived CDR1 and CDR2 are SGHRS and YFSETQ. V lost 7 bases, J lost 0 bases, and 17 bases lay in between. Here the CDR3 DNA reads TGCGCCAGCGGCCGATTGGGGGGACGCTCCTACAATGAGCAGTTCTTC. Translating gives CASGRLGGRSYNEQFF. The full variable domain, rest sourced from reference TRBV5-1 and TRBJ2-1, is KAGVTQTPRYLIKTRGQQVTLSCSPISGHRSVSWYQQTPGQGLQFLFEYFSETQRNKGNFPGRFSGRQFSNSRSEMNVSTLELGDSALYLCASGRLGGRSYNEQFFGPGTRLTVL.

V gene TRBV27 combines with J gene TRBJ2-2; D is unclear. The CDR3 consists of 15 residues. Trimming shortened V by 5 bases and J by 0 bases, and 10 bases separated the two germline ends. Germline loops: CDR1 MNHEY, CDR2 SMNVEV (reference sequence). The CDR3 nucleotides read TGTGCCAGCAGTCTGAACAGTCCGAACACCGGGGAGCTGTTTTTT. It translates to CASSLNSPNTGELFF.

The genes are TRBV4-1 and TRBJ2-1, with D possibly TRBD2 on 5 matching bases. CDR3 size: 15 residues. Trimming left V 2 bases short and J 9 bases short, with 17 bases between. Per the germline V gene, CDR1 is MGHRA and CDR2 is YSYEKL. The DNA for the CDR3 is TGCGCCAGCAGCCAATACCTGGCGGGTGAAGGTGAGCAGTTCTTC. Residues: CASSQYLAGEGEQFF.

The chain links TRBV12-5 to TRBJ2-7; D is uncertain. Trimming took off 5 bases at V and 3 bases at J, with 5 bases between the two ends. This CDR3 region has 11 residues. CDR1 is LGHNT and CDR2 is FRNRAP in the germline V gene. This CDR3 reads CASGRYYEQYF. In DNA form, the CDR3 reads TGTGCTAGTGGTAGGTACTACGAGCAGTACTTC. The whole variable domain, remainder taken from reference TRBV12-5 and TRBJ2-7, is DARVTQTPRHKVTEMGQEVTMRCQPILGHNTVFWYRQTMMQGLELLAYFRNRAPLDDSGMPKDRFSAEMPDATLATLKIQPSEPRDSAVYFCASGRYYEQYFGPGTRLTVT.

The count of this clone is one. V is TRBV29-1 and J is TRBJ1-2, with D perhaps TRBD1 (5 bases). With 7 bases removed from V and 6 bases from J, the gap between germline ends came to 18 bases. CDR3 length: 13 residues. The V gene's germline CDR1 is SQVTM and CDR2 ANQGSEA. CDR3 residues: CSAEGPGLNGYTF. The CDR3, as DNA: TGCAGCGCCGAGGGACCGGGGCTCAATGGCTACACCTTC.

The chain combines TRBV21-1 with TRBJ1-1; TRBD1 is the table's D call and was not checked against the DNA. TRBV21-1 represents a pseudogene. CDR3 length: 16 amino acids. CDR3: CASSTLGGDKRERAFF. CDR3 DNA sequence: TGTGCCAGCAGCACATTAGGGGGCGATAAACGAGAGAGGGCTTTCTTT.

The chain combines TRBV7-9 with TRBJ1-6, with D uncertain. The CDR3 is 15 residues long. Per germline, CDR1 SEHNR and CDR2 FQNEAQ (reference sequence). V lost 4 bases, J lost 0 bases, and 7 bases lay in between. The CDR3 DNA reads as TGTGCCAGCAGCTCGGAGAGCTCCTATAATTCACCCCTCCACTTT. Its protein product is CASSSESSYNSPLHF.